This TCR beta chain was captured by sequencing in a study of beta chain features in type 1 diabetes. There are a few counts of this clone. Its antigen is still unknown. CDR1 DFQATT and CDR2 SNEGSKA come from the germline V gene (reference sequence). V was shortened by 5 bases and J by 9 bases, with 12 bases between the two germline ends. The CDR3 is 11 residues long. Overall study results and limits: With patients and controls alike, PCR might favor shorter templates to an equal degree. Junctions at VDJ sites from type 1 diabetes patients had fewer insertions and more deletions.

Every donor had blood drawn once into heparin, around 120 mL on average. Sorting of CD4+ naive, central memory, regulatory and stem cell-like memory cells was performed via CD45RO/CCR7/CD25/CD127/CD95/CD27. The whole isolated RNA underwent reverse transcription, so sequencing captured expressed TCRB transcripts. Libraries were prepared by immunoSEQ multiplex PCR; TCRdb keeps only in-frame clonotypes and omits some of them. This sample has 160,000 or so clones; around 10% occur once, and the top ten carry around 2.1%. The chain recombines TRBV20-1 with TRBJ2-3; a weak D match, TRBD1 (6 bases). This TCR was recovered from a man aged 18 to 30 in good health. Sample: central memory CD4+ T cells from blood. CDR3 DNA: TGCAGTGCTCCGCCAGGGGTGACGCAGTATTTT. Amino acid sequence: CSAPPGVTQYF.